The 11 T cell receptor beta chains below come from one sample, sequenced in a study of shared clonotypes between healthy human individuals. Libraries were prepared by immunoSEQ multiplex PCR; TCRdb keeps only in-frame clonotypes and omits some of them. In the table there are more than 2,000,000 clones, 85% to 95% of which are singletons. The material sequenced was naive CD4+ T cells sorted from blood. Noted subset: CD45RA+ positively selected. These TCRs come from a man younger than 35 in good health.

The chain joins TRBV18 to TRBJ1-6; no firm D call. The CDR3 loop spans 16 amino acids. CDR1 is KGHSH, CDR2 LQKENI, per germline. Trimming stripped 2 bases from V and 0 bases from J, with 8 bases between. CDR3 DNA: TGTGCCAGCTCACCATGGGAACCCTCCTATAATTCACCCCTCCACTTT. It yields the protein CASSPWEPSYNSPLHF. Variable domain in full (rest from reference TRBV18 and TRBJ1-6): NAGVMQNPRHLVRRRGQEARLRCSPMKGHSHVYWYRQLPEEGLKFMVYLQKENIIDESGMPKERFSAEFPKEGPSILRIQQVVRGDSAAYFCASSPWEPSYNSPLHFGNGTRLTVT.

This chain uses TRBV5-1 with TRBJ1-3; perhaps TRBD1 as D (6 bases). Germline values: CDR1 SGHRS, CDR2 YFSETQ. V lost 6 bases, J lost 4 bases, and 14 bases lay in between. CDR3 length equals 14 residues. DNA of the CDR3: TGCGCCAGCACCTACGGGGGGCCCGGAAACACCATATATTTT. Its protein product is CASTYGGPGNTIYF. The full variable domain, rest sourced from reference TRBV5-1 and TRBJ1-3, is KAGVTQTPRYLIKTRGQQVTLSCSPISGHRSVSWYQQTPGQGLQFLFEYFSETQRNKGNFPGRFSGRQFSNSRSEMNVSTLELGDSALYLCASTYGGPGNTIYFGEGSWLTVV.

The chain couples TRBV6-1 to TRBJ2-7; no reliable D call. Trimming pared 3 bases from V and 3 bases from J, leaving 18 bases between. The CDR3 contains 16 residues. Germline lookup yields CDR1 MNHNS and CDR2 SASEGT. This chain's CDR3 is CASSEARGTAFYEQYF. The CDR3 region has the DNA TGTGCCAGCAGTGAGGCCCGAGGCACAGCGTTCTACGAGCAGTACTTC.

The chain joins TRBV27 to TRBJ1-4; 8 bases are shared with TRBD1. The ends lost 6 bases at V and 8 bases at J; junction bases unmatched: 5. The CDR3 is 13 amino acids. Germline values: CDR1 MNHEY, CDR2 SMNVEV (reference sequence). CDR3 DNA: TGTGCCAGCAGAGGACAGGGTGAGGAAAAACTGTTTTTT. Protein product: CASRGQGEEKLFF.

J is TRBJ2-7 and V is TRBV5-8, with D unclear. Germline V gene sequence: CDR1 SGHTS, CDR2 YDEGEE. V was pared by 1 base and J by 0 bases, with 26 bases between. This CDR3 has 20 residues. DNA of the CDR3: TGTGCCAGCAGCTTGAGTTTGGGATTGACACCTCCCAGGATCTCCTACGAGCAGTACTTC. It translates to CASSLSLGLTPPRISYEQYF.

The chain links TRBV5-4 to TRBJ1-4; TRBD1 agrees at 7 bases. Trimming removed 2 bases from V and 1 base from J; junction bases left unmatched: 5. Germline CDR1 reads SGHNT; CDR2 reads YYREEE (reference sequence). The CDR3 has 16 residues. The CDR3, as DNA: TGTGCCAGCAGCTTTCAGGGGGGAGGAACTAATGAAAAACTGTTTTTT. This codes for CASSFQGGGTNEKLFF.

The rearrangement uses TRBV12-5 and TRBJ2-5; D perhaps matches TRBD1 (6 bases). Germline V CDR1 and CDR2: LGHNT, FRNRAP. Trimming took off 6 bases at V and 4 bases at J, with 27 bases between the two ends. The CDR3 runs to 18 residues. The CDR3 here is CASGKRGSGVPFPETQYF. The CDR3 region has the DNA TGTGCTAGTGGGAAAAGGGGGTCGGGTGTCCCCTTCCCAGAGACCCAGTACTTC.

Turning to this clone: At one of its ends the junction is not consistent with the germline gene, which may arise from a read error. The rearrangement joins TRBV30 to TRBJ2-7; no clear D gene. Germline values: CDR1 GTSNPN, CDR2 SVGIG (reference sequence). The CDR3 contains 12 residues. The CDR3 loop is CAWGVLSYEQYF. CDR3 nucleotide sequence: TGTGCCTGGGGTGTTCTCTCCTACGAGCAGTACTTC.

This chain uses TRBV7-8 with TRBJ2-7, with 9 bases that match TRBD2. Per the germline V gene, CDR1 is SGHVS and CDR2 is FQNEAQ. The CDR3 length is 16 residues. Trimming removed 4 bases from V and 1 base from J; junction bases left unmatched: 8. The CDR3 reads CASSSRGGASSYEQYF. DNA of the CDR3: TGTGCCAGCAGCTCCCGCGGGGGGGCTTCATCCTACGAGCAGTACTTC.

The chain combines TRBV28 with TRBJ2-7, with TRBD1 identical over 10 bases. Germline V gives CDR1 MDHEN, CDR2 SYDVKM. CDR3 size: 15 residues. The V and J ends lost 7 bases and 6 bases, in that order; junction bases with no gene match: 12. CDR3 loop: CASNRAGTGDREQYF. DNA of the CDR3: TGTGCCAGCAACCGCGCCGGGACAGGGGATCGCGAGCAGTACTTC. The whole variable domain, remainder taken from reference TRBV28 and TRBJ2-7, is DVKVTQSSRYLVKRTGEKVFLECVQDMDHENMFWYRQDPGLGLRLIYFSYDVKMKEKGDIPEGYSVSREKKERFSLILESASTNQTSMYLCASNRAGTGDREQYFGPGTRLTVT.

This chain connects TRBV9 to TRBJ2-1, with D possibly TRBD1 on 6 matching bases. Trimming took off 4 bases at V and 5 bases at J, with 10 bases between the two ends. This CDR3 region has 13 residues. CDR1 is SGDLS, CDR2 YYNGEE, per germline. CDR3 DNA: TGTGCCAGCAGCTTAGGACAGAACAATGAGCAGTTCTTC. This codes for CASSLGQNNEQFF. Full variable domain (rest looked up from reference TRBV9 and TRBJ2-1): DSGVTQTPKHLITATGQRVTLRCSPRSGDLSVYWYQQSLDQGLQFLIQYYNGEERAKGNILERFSAQQFPDLHSELNLSSLELGDSALYFCASSLGQNNEQFFGPGTRLTVL.